This entry lists 6 T cell receptor beta chains sequenced from one sample in a study of T cells in Graves' hyperthyroidism and ophthalmopathy. The source material, RNA transcripts, was used to amplify TCR beta CDR3 regions. The TCR CDR3 was amplified in a first-round RT-PCR using the HTBI primer set. TCRdb processed the multiplex PCR reads anew with MiXCR; each CDR3 protein has one entry. This sample carries approximately 630,000 distinct CDR3 sequences, 15% to 20% of them seen once, and the ten largest clones take around 3.9%. Sequencing was performed on blood. Receptor source: a young woman with Graves' hyperthyroidism.

The rearrangement uses TRBV27 and TRBJ2-3; TRBD2 aligns across 9 bases. Germline-derived CDR1 and CDR2 are MNHEY and SMNVEV (reference sequence). The ends lost 4 bases at V and 7 bases at J; junction bases unmatched: 3. The length of the CDR3 is 13 residues. Here the CDR3 DNA reads TGTGCCAGCAGTTGGACTAGCGATCATACGCAGTATTTT. As protein: CASSWTSDHTQYF.

This clonotype was detected a few times. This chain connects TRBV6-2 or TRBV6-3 to TRBJ2-1; 12 positions match TRBD2. The CDR3 is made up of 14 amino acids. Per the germline V gene, CDR1 is MNHEY and CDR2 is SVGEGT. Losses at the gene ends were 8 bases for V and 12 bases for J; bases not matched to a gene: 11. This CDR3 reads CASARLAGVRGQFF. In nucleotides, the CDR3 is TGTGCCAGCGCCAGACTAGCGGGAGTGAGAGGGCAGTTCTTC.

The table lists this clonotype with a few counts. V gene TRBV28 combines with J gene TRBJ1-2; maybe TRBD1 (5 bases). The CDR3 contains 13 residues. Germline V gene lookup returns CDR1 MDHEN and CDR2 SYDVKM. V gave up 6 bases and J gave up 8 bases, with 16 bases separating them. The CDR3, as DNA: TGTGCCAGCAGGCGGGACCGCCCCATCGGCTACACCTTC. Translation: CASRRDRPIGYTF.

This clonotype showed up many times. The V call is TRBV5-1, the J call TRBJ2-7; D call uncertain. The germline V and J ends were trimmed by 4 bases and 1 base, with 18 bases remaining between them. CDR3 length equals 16 residues. Germline assignment: CDR1 SGHRS and CDR2 YFSETQ. Written as DNA, the CDR3 is TGCGCCAGCAGCCCCTCCAGTGATGTTTTGTCCTACGAGCAGTACTTC. This gives the protein CASSPSSDVLSYEQYF.

This clonotype was recorded at least ten times. The chain employs TRBV20-1 and TRBJ2-3; TRBD2 agrees at 13 bases. CDR1 and CDR2 (germline): DFQATT, SNEGSKA (reference sequence). The CDR3 covers 15 residues. The J segment lost 6 bases and the V segment lost 6 bases, leaving 9 bases of the junction unmatched. CDR3 loop: CSATRLAGGLDTQYF. CDR3 DNA sequence: TGCAGTGCCACACGACTAGCGGGGGGACTCGATACGCAGTATTTT.

In this sample, this clonotype turned up many times. The chain uses TRBV20-1 and TRBJ2-2; D is uncertain. This CDR3 comprises 13 residues. With 1 base removed from V and 3 bases from J, the gap between germline ends came to 6 bases. Germline assignment: CDR1 DFQATT and CDR2 SNEGSKA (reference sequence). CDR3: CSARGADTGELFF. The CDR3, as DNA: TGCAGTGCTAGAGGGGCGGACACCGGGGAGCTGTTTTTT.